A selection of T cell receptor beta chains follows, all from one sample in a study of Graves' ophthalmopathy and Graves' hyperthyroidism. MiXCR, run by TCRdb on the multiplex PCR reads, gives a single entry per CDR3 protein. This table has 170,000 or so distinct CDR3 sequences, 30% to 45% appearing once. The sample comprised peripheral blood. Receptors were obtained from a woman in her thirties or forties with Graves' ophthalmopathy. Each CDR3 is given with its conserved first and last residue.

V gene	J gene	CDR3 protein
TRBV7-2	TRBJ2-4	CASSLVQGGNIQYF
TRBV12-3/TRBV12-4	TRBJ2-2	CASSSDGGGGELFF
TRBV12-3/TRBV12-4	TRBJ1-6	CASSLERGYSPLHF
TRBV27	TRBJ2-7	CASSLDLGYEQYF
TRBV7-2	TRBJ2-5	CASSSGQMAQYF
TRBV6-2/TRBV6-3	TRBJ1-1	CASRRTAATEAFF
TRBV28	TRBJ1-5	CASSSQGEPQHF
TRBV7-2	TRBJ1-1	CASSRYTGNAEAFF
TRBV6-1	TRBJ1-1	CASRRHVVGEAFF
TRBV9	TRBJ1-1	CASSPVGAYTEAFF